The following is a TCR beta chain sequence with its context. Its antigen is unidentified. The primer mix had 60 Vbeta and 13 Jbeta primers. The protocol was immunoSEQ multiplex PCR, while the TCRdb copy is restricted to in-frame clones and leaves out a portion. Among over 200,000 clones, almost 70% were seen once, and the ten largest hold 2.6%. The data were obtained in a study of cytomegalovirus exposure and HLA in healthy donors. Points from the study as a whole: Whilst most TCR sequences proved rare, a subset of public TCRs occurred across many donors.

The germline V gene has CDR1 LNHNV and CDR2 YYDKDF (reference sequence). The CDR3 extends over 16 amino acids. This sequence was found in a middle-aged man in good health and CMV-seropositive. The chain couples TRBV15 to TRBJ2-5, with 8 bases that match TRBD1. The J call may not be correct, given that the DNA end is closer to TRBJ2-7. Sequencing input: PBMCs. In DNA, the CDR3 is TGTGCCACCACAGGGGGCTCATCGGGCGGGGACTACGAGCAGTACTTC. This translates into CATTGGSSGGDYEQYF.